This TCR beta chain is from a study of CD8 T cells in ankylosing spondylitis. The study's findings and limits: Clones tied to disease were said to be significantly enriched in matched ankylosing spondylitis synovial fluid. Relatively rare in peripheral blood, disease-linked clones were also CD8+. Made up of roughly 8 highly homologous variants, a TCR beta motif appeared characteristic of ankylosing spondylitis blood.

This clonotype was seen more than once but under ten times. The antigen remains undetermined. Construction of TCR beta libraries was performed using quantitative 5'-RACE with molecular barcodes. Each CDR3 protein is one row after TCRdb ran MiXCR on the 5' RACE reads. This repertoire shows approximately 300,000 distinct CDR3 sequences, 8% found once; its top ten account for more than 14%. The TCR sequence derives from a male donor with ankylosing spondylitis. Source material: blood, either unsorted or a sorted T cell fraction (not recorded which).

The CDR3 region is CASSHTSGRWDEQFF. In nucleotides, the CDR3 is TGCGCCAGCAGCCACACTAGCGGGAGATGGGATGAGCAGTTCTTC. The rearrangement uses TRBV4-3 and TRBJ2-1; 11 nucleotides agree with TRBD2. J was trimmed by 8 bases and V by 3 bases; bases with no gene match: 6. The CDR3 is 15 residues long. Looked up from germline, CDR1 is LGHNA and CDR2 is YSLEER.